Shown below are 10 T cell receptor beta chains from a single sample sequenced in a study of T cells after yellow fever vaccination. TCRdb processed the 5' RACE reads anew with MiXCR; each CDR3 protein has one entry. There are 200,000 to 300,000 distinct CDR3 sequences in the sample; roughly 13% occur only once, and 0.45% to 0.65% lies in the top ten. The sequencing used CD4+ T cells sorted from PBMCs, collected 45 days after the yellow fever booster vaccination. These receptors were obtained from a man younger than 45 who received the YFV17D yellow fever vaccine.

V usage is TRBV9 and J usage is TRBJ2-7; 8 nucleotides line up with TRBD1. The CDR3 is 16 amino acids. V trimming: 4 bases; J trimming: 3 bases; junction bases outside the gene matches: 12. Germline V gene lookup returns CDR1 SGDLS and CDR2 YYNGEE. The CDR3 loop is CASSPTRGTGVYEQYF. In nucleotides, the CDR3 is TGTGCCAGCAGCCCCACACGAGGGACAGGAGTCTACGAGCAGTACTTC.

The chain uses TRBV6-1 and TRBJ2-7; 8 positions agree with TRBD2. The CDR3 extends over 14 amino acids. V lost 10 bases to trimming and J lost 3 bases; unmatched junction nucleotides: 11. Per germline, CDR1 MNHNS and CDR2 SASEGT. The CDR3 protein is CATSHTSGHYEQYF. CDR3 coding DNA: TGTGCCACCTCCCATACTAGCGGCCACTACGAGCAGTACTTC.

J is TRBJ2-7 and V is TRBV20-1, with a weak D call TRBD1 (5 bases). The V end lost 3 bases, the J end lost 1 base, and 10 bases lay between the germline ends. The CDR3 contains 13 residues. CDR1 DFQATT and CDR2 SNEGSKA come from the germline V gene (reference sequence). Written as DNA, the CDR3 is TGCAGTGCTAGTTTATCAGGGTCCTACGAGCAGTACTTC. Translating it yields CSASLSGSYEQYF.

The J gene is TRBJ2-3, the V gene TRBV23-1; 10 bases align to TRBD2. TRBV23-1 carries the ORF label, with uncertain function. The CDR3 sequence is 19 residues long. V shed 6 bases, J shed 5 bases, and the junction held 20 bases outside the gene matches. CDR3 sequence: CASRRTGEEAGGPGDTQYF. Here the CDR3 DNA reads TGCGCCAGCAGGAGAACAGGGGAAGAAGCGGGAGGGCCAGGAGATACGCAGTATTTT.

V usage is TRBV20-1 and J usage is TRBJ2-1; D may be TRBD1 (7 bases). The CDR3 has 14 amino acids. The V end lost 6 bases, the J end lost 4 bases, and 16 bases lay between the germline ends. Germline-derived CDR1 and CDR2 are DFQATT and SNEGSKA (reference sequence). The CDR3 DNA is TGCAGTGCCTACGGCGGGACAGTTTACAATGAGCAGTTCTTC. This codes for CSAYGGTVYNEQFF.

This clonotype was detected a few times. V gene TRBV9 combines with J gene TRBJ2-1; 7 bases match TRBD1. Trimming took 4 bases from V and 7 from J; bases not matched to a gene: 8. This CDR3 has 14 residues. Germline V gives CDR1 SGDLS, CDR2 YYNGEE. The CDR3 bases are TGTGCCAGCAGCCCCAGGACAGGCCTAAATGAGCAGTTCTTC. Translating it yields CASSPRTGLNEQFF.

This clonotype was seen a handful of times. CDR3 sequence reads: CASSQGGSRIDTQYF. The CDR3 coding sequence is TGCGCCAGCAGCCAAGGCGGGAGTAGGATAGATACGCAGTATTTT. The genes are TRBV4-3 and TRBJ2-3; 7 nucleotides agree with TRBD2. The CDR3 is 15 residues long. Germline CDR1 is LGHNA and CDR2 is YSLEER. V lost 1 base, J lost 5 bases, and 6 bases stayed unmatched.

The rearrangement links TRBV18 to TRBJ1-1; 8 bases are a match to TRBD1. This CDR3 has 15 residues. Looked up from germline, CDR1 is KGHSH and CDR2 is LQKENI. V trimming: 2 bases; J trimming: 4 bases; junction bases outside the gene matches: 6. The CDR3 protein is CASSPYGQGVTEAFF. DNA of the CDR3: TGTGCCAGCTCACCATACGGACAGGGCGTCACTGAAGCTTTCTTT.

In this sample, this clonotype turned up many times. The chain employs TRBV4-3 and TRBJ2-7; 9 nucleotides line up with TRBD1. The germline CDR1 and CDR2 sequences are LGHNA and YSLEER. The CDR3 has 15 amino acids. V gave up 0 bases and J gave up 4 bases; unmatched junction bases: 4. The CDR3 region is CASSQEGQGSYEQYF. In nucleotides, the CDR3 is TGCGCCAGCAGCCAAGAGGGACAGGGTTCGTACGAGCAGTACTTC.

This clonotype was counted a few times. The chain recombines TRBV12-3 or TRBV12-4 with TRBJ2-1; possibly TRBD1 for D (6 bases). The germline V and J ends were trimmed by 6 bases and 4 bases, with 13 bases remaining between them. The CDR3 consists of 14 residues. CDR3 in DNA: TGTGCCAGCAGAATACAGGGTTCGTACAATGAGCAGTTCTTC. Translated: CASRIQGSYNEQFF.